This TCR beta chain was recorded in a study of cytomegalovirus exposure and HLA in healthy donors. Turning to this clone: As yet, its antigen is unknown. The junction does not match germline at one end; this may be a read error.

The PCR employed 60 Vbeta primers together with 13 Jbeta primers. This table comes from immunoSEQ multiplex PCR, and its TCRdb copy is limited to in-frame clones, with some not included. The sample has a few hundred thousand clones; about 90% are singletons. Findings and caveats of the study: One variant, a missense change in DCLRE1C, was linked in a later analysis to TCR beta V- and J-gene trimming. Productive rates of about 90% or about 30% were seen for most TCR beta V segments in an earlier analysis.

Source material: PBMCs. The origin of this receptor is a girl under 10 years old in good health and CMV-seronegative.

The CDR3: CSSSQENTEAFF. The CDR3 DNA reads as TGTTCCAGCAGTCAGGAAAACACTGAAGCTTTCTTT. This chain links TRBV7-9 with TRBJ1-1; D is ambiguous. This CDR3 is 12 amino acids long. CDR1 is SEHNR, CDR2 FQNEAQ, per germline (reference sequence).